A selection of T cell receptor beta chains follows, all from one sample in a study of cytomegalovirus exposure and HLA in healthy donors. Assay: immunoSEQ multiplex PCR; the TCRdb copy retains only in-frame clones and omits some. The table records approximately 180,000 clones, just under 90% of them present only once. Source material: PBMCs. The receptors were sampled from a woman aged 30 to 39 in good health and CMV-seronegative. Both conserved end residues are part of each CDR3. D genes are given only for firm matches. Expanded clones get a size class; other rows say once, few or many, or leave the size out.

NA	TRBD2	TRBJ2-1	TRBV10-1	CASSLGLAGSYNEQFF	TGCGCCAGCAGCCTTGGACTAGCAGGCTCCTACAATGAGCAGTTCTTC
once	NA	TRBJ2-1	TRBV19	CASSIGAFNEQFF	TGTGCCAGTAGTATAGGCGCATTCAATGAGCAGTTCTTC
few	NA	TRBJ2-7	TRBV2	CARGQGTDEQYF	TGTGCCAGAGGTCAGGGGACGGACGAGCAGTACTTC
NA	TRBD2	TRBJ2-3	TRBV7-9	CASSLVLSSGGVFTDTQYF	TGTGCCAGCAGCTTAGTGCTCTCTAGCGGGGGGGTCTTCACAGATACGCAGTATTTT
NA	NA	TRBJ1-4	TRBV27	CARRGGVDEKLFF	TGTGCCAGAAGAGGGGGGGTTGATGAAAAACTGTTTTTT
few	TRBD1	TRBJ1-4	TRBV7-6	CASSSEGTAEKLFF	TGTGCCAGCAGCTCCGAGGGGACAGCTGAAAAACTGTTTTTT
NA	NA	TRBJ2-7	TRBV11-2	CASSLGLGRYEQYF	TGTGCCAGCAGCTTAGGACTGGGTCGCTACGAGCAGTACTTC
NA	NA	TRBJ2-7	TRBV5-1	CASSFRQASYEQYF	TGCGCCAGCAGCTTCAGGCAGGCGAGCTACGAGCAGTACTTC
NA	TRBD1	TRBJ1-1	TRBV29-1	CSAGTANTEAFF	TGCAGCGCCGGGACAGCGAACACTGAAGCTTTCTTT
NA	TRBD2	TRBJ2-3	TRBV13	CASSSLLAGEEDTQYF	TGTGCCAGCAGCTCACTATTAGCGGGGGAGGAGGATACGCAGTATTTT
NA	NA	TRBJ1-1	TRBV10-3	CAISVGGADTEAFF	TGTGCCATCAGTGTTGGGGGCGCGGACACTGAAGCTTTCTTT
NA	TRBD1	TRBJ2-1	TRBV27	CASRGQGYPYNEQFF	TGTGCCAGCAGGGGACAGGGGTATCCCTACAATGAGCAGTTCTTC
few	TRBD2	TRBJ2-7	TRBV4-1	CASSQASGGRATYF	TGCGCCAGCAGCCAGGCTAGCGGGGGCCGCGCAACGTACTTC
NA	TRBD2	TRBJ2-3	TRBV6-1	CAIQRLAGGTDTQYF	TGTGCCATCCAGCGACTAGCGGGGGGCACAGATACGCAGTATTTT
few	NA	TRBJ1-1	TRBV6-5	CASSYSSGYTEAFF	TGTGCCAGCAGTTACTCCAGCGGGTACACTGAAGCTTTCTTT